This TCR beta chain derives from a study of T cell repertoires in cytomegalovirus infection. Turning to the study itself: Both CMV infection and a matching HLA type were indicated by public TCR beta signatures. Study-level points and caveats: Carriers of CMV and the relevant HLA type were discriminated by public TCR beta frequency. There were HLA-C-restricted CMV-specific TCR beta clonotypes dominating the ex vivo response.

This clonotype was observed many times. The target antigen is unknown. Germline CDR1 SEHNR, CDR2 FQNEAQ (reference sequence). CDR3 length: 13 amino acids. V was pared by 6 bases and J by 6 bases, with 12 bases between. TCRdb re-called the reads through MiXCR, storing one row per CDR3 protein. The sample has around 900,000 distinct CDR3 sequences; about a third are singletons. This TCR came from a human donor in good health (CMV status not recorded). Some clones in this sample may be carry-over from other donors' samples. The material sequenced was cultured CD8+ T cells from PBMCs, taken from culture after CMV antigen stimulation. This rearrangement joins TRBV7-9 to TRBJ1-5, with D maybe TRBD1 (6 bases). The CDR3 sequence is CASSGGGGQPQHF. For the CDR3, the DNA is TGTGCCAGCAGTGGGGGGGGCGGTCAGCCCCAGCATTTT.